This T cell receptor (beta chain) was sequenced in a study of T cell clonality in common variable immunodeficiency. Trimming left V 3 bases short and J 0 bases short, with 8 bases between. The CDR3 runs 13 residues. CDR1 and CDR2 from the germline V gene are DFQATT and SNEGSKA (reference sequence). Profiling relied on immunoSEQ multiplex PCR, and the TCRdb table lists in-frame clones only, not all of them. The sample was found to contain tens of thousands of clones, and every one recurs. This clone was observed many times. Its antigen is not identified. The read ends 3 residues early relative to the CDR3; the germline J gene fills the gap. Other nucleotide sequences in the sample specify the same CDR3. Study-wide findings and caveats: The cause of increased CVID clonality remains unclear without subpopulation sequencing. CVID subjects shared fewer TCRbeta clones than healthy controls did. Common variable immunodeficiency TCR beta sequences reportedly had fewer deletions and N-nucleotide insertions.

This TCR was recovered from a person between 18 and 69 years old in good health. This sequence joins TRBV20-1 and TRBJ1-1, with TRBD1 as a possible D gene (5 bases). The sequenced sample was peripheral blood mononuclear cells. CDR3 sequence: CSASGTVNTEAFF. The sequenced part of the CDR3 DNA is TGCAGTGCTAGTGGGACTGTGAACACTGAA.